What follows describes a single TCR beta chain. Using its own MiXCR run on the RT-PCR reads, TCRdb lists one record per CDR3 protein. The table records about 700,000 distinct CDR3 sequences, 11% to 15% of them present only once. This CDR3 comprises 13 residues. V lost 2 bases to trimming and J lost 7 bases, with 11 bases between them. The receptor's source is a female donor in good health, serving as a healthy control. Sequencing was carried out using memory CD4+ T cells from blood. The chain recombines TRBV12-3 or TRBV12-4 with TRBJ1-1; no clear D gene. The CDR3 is CASSLQGLSEAFF. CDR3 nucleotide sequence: TGTGCCAGCAGTTTACAAGGCTTGAGTGAAGCTTTCTTT.